This record looks at one T cell receptor (beta chain) sequence and its context. The antigen is not known. Other DNA sequences in this specimen translate into the identical CDR3. The investigators split CD4+ cells into a CD45RA+ naive subset and a CD45RA-negative memory subset. Deep level was the assay's run setting. Sequencing used immunoSEQ multiplex PCR; TCRdb keeps in-frame clones, though not all of them. The repertoire holds 2 million to 3 million clones, with 90% to 95% as singletons. The CDR3 spans 12 residues. Per germline, CDR1 LNHDA and CDR2 SQIVND (reference sequence). The V and J ends lost 4 bases and 4 bases respectively, with 7 bases between them. This record belongs to a study of shared clonotypes between healthy human individuals. The wider study: Each donor's CD4 naive and CD4 memory cells filled three plates apiece, CD8 naive two, and CD8 memory one.

Study-wide results and caveats: Collection of samples was limited to blood; tissue repertoires likely differ.

This chain connects TRBV19 to TRBJ1-2; D is perhaps TRBD1 (5 bases). The TCR sequence derives from a man aged 18 to 29 in good health. Some clones in this sample may be carry-over from other donors' samples. The sample taken for sequencing was naive CD4+ T cells from PBMCs. Subset in this sample: CD45RA+ positively selected. DNA of the CDR3: TGTGCCAGTAGTAGGCAGGGCTATGGCTACACCTTC. Its translation is CASSRQGYGYTF.